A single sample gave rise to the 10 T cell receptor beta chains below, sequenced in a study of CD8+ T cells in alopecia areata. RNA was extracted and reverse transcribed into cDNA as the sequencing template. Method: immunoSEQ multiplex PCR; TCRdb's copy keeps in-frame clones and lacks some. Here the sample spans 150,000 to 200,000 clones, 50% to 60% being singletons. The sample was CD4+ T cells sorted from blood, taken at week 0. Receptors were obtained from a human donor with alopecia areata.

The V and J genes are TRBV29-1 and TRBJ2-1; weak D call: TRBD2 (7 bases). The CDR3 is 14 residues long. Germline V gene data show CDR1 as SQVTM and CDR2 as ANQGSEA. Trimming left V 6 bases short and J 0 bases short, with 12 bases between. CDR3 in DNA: TGCAGCGTCGTGAGGGGGGGCTCCTACAATGAGCAGTTCTTC. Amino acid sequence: CSVVRGGSYNEQFF.

The CDR3 region is CASSKASGGFTDTQYF. The CDR3, as DNA: TGTGCCAGCAGTAAAGCTAGCGGGGGCTTCACAGATACGCAGTATTTT. The V call is TRBV7-9, the J call TRBJ2-3; TRBD2 matches 10 bases. V shed 6 bases and J 2 bases; nucleotides not matched to a gene: 8. The germline V gene encodes CDR1 SEHNR and CDR2 FQNEAQ (reference sequence). CDR3 length: 16 amino acids.

The CDR3 DNA follows: TGCGCCAGCAGCTTGTCGACAGGGGTCTATGGCTACACCTTC. As protein: CASSLSTGVYGYTF. The chain employs TRBV5-1 and TRBJ1-2; TRBD1 matches at 8 bases. The CDR3 spans 14 residues. Germline trimming cut 1 base from V and 4 bases from J; bases unmatched to any gene: 3. Germline CDR1 SGHRS, CDR2 YFSETQ.

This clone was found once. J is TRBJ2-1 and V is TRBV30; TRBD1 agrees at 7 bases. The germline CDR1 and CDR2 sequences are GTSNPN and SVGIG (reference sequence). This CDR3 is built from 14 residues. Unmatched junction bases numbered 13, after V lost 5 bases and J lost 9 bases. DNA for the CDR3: TGTGCCTGGGAGACAGGGACCCTGAGAAGTGAGCAGTTCTTC. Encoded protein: CAWETGTLRSEQFF. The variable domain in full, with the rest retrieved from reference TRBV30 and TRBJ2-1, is SQTIHQWPATLVQPVGSPLSLECTVEGTSNPNLYWYRQAAGRGLQLLFYSVGIGQISSEVPQNLSASRPQDRQFILSSKKLLLSDSGFYLCAWETGTLRSEQFFGPGTRLTVL.

The CDR3 reads CASSPGTSGGETQYF. CDR3 nucleotide sequence: TGTGCCAGCAGTCCCGGGACTAGCGGGGGAGAGACCCAGTACTTC. The rearrangement uses TRBV6-5 and TRBJ2-5; 14 nucleotides align to TRBD2. J was trimmed by 4 bases and V by 5 bases; bases with no gene match: 3. This CDR3 contains 15 residues. Germline values: CDR1 MNHEY, CDR2 SVGAGI.

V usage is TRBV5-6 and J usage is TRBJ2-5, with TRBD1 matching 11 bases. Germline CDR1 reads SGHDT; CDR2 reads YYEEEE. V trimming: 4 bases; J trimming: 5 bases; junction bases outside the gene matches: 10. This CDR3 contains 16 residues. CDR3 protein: CASSRRWTGGDETQYF. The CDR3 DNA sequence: TGTGCCAGCAGCCGCAGGTGGACAGGGGGCGATGAGACCCAGTACTTC.

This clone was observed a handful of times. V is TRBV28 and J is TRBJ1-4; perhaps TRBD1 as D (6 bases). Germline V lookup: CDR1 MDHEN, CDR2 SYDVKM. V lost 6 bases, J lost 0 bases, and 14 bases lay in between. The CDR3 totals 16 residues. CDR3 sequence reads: CASSLQGTATNEKLFF. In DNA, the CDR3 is TGTGCCAGCAGCTTGCAGGGGACTGCAACTAATGAAAAACTGTTTTTT.

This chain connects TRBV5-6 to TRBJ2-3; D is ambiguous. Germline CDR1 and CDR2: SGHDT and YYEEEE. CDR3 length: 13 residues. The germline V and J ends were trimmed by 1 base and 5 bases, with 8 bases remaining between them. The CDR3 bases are TGTGCCAGCAGCTTGCAGGAGATAGATACGCAGTATTTT. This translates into CASSLQEIDTQYF. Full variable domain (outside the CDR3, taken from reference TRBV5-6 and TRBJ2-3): DAGVTQSPTHLIKTRGQQVTLRCSPKSGHDTVSWYQQALGQGPQFIFQYYEEEERQRGNFPDRFSGHQFPNYSSELNVNALLLGDSALYLCASSLQEIDTQYFGPGTRLTVL.

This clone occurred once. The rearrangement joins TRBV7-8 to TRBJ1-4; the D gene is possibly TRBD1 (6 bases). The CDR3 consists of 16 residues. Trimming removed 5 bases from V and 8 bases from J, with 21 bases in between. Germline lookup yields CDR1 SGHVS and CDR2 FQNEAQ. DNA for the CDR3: TGTGCCAGCAGCATATCCCCAGGGGTTAACGCGGAAAAACTGTTTTTT. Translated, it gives CASSISPGVNAEKLFF.

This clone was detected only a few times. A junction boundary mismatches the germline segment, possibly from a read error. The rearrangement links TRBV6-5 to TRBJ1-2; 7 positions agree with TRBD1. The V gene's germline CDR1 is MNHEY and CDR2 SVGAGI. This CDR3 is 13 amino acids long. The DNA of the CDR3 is TGTGCCAGCAGTGTACAGGGGAGGTCTATGTTGGCCTTC. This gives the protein CASSVQGRSMLAF.